This passage covers 3 T cell receptor beta chains from one sample sequenced in a study of a mutant IDH1 vaccine in newly diagnosed glioma. For these TCRs, the target antigens are not known. Measured with immunoSEQ multiplex PCR; TCRdb has only the in-frame clones, and not every one. The sample consists of about 68,000 clones, 84% of them appearing once. Time point denoted: week 35, safety follow-up. The content of each vaccine dose was 300 ug of mutant IDH1 20-mer peptide, and topical imiquimod accompanied it. The specimen comprised PBMCs, sampled from a glioma patient whose treatment included an IDH1 peptide vaccine. These receptors were taken from a man aged 18-30 years with glioma.

The genes are TRBV7-9 and TRBJ2-7; 8 positions match TRBD1. The CDR3 contains 14 residues. CDR1 and CDR2 from the germline V gene are SEHNR and FQNEAQ (reference sequence). Trimming cost V 1 base and J 7 bases; bases outside gene matches: 6. DNA for the CDR3: TGTGCCAGCAGCTTAGTTCAGGGGGCGGGGGAGCAGTACTTC. This sequence encodes CASSLVQGAGEQYF.

The chain couples TRBV7-2 to TRBJ2-5; 8 bases map to TRBD2. The CDR3 sequence is 18 residues long. Germline V lookup: CDR1 SGHTA, CDR2 FQGNSA. V was clipped by 1 base and J by 5 bases; unmatched bases: 15. Here the CDR3 reads CASSLGPGGAYSRETQYF. The CDR3 DNA is TGTGCCAGCAGCTTAGGTCCGGGGGGGGCCTACAGCAGGGAGACCCAGTACTTC.

The chain joins TRBV7-8 to TRBJ1-4; D remains unclear. The CDR3 sequence is 15 residues long. The V end lost 2 bases, the J end lost 0 bases, and 7 bases lay between the germline ends. Germline values: CDR1 SGHVS, CDR2 FQNEAQ. In DNA form, the CDR3 reads TGTGCCAGCAGCTTATTCAACCCAACTAATGAAAAACTGTTTTTT. Translation: CASSLFNPTNEKLFF. The complete variable domain, with remaining parts taken from reference TRBV7-8 and TRBJ1-4, reads GAGVSQSPRYKVAKRGQDVALRCDPISGHVSLFWYQQALGQGPEFLTYFQNEAQLDKSGLPSDRFFAERPEGSVSTLKIQRTQQEDSAVYLCASSLFNPTNEKLFFGSGTQLSVL.